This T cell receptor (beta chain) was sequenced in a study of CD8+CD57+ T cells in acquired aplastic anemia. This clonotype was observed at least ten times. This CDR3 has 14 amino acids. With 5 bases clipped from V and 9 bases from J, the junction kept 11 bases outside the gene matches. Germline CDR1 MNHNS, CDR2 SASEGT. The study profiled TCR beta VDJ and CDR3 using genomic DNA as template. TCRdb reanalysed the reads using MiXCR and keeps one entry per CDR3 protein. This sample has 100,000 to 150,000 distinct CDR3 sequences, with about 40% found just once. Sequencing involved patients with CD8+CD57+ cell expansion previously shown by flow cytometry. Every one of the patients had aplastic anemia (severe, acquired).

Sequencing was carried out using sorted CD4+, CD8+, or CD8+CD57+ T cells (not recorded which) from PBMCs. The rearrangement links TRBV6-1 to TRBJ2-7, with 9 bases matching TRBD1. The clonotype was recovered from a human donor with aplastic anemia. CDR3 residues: CASSPDRGRGGQYF. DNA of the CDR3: TGTGCCAGCAGTCCGGACAGGGGAAGGGGAGGGCAGTACTTC.